The 20 T cell receptor beta chains reported below all come from one sample, sequenced in a study of Graves' ophthalmopathy and Graves' hyperthyroidism. RNA transcripts provided the template for amplifying TCR beta CDR3 regions. RT-PCR was first run with HTBI primers, then multiplex PCR in a second round. TCRdb re-derived calls from the multiplex PCR reads in MiXCR, one entry per CDR3 protein. The data contain about 740,000 distinct CDR3 sequences, roughly 40% of them singletons. Sequencing used peripheral blood. The receptors were gathered from an adult man with Graves' ophthalmopathy.

The V gene is TRBV12-3 or TRBV12-4, the J gene TRBJ1-1; possibly TRBD1 for D (6 bases). Between the trimmed V and J ends, which lost 4 bases and 1 base, there was a span of 16 bases. There are 16 residues in the CDR3. The CDR3 sequence: CASSSRMGGQNTEAFF. The DNA of the CDR3 is TGTGCCAGCAGTTCCCGAATGGGGGGGCAGAACACTGAAGCTTTCTTT.

This clonotype was found a few times. The rearrangement uses TRBV7-9 and TRBJ2-2; D is undetermined. The V and J ends lost 4 bases and 4 bases respectively, with 7 bases between them. The CDR3 is made up of 13 amino acids. Germline lookup yields CDR1 SEHNR and CDR2 FQNEAQ (reference sequence). The CDR3 sequence is CASSSLPTGELFF. In DNA, the CDR3 is TGTGCCAGCAGCTCCTTGCCCACCGGGGAGCTGTTTTTT.

This clonotype was picked up many times. The chain has TRBV7-9 and TRBJ2-7; D may match TRBD1 or TRBD2 (5 bases each). The germline V gene has CDR1 SEHNR and CDR2 FQNEAQ (reference sequence). Trimming stripped 5 bases from V and 3 bases from J, with 20 bases between. The CDR3 runs to 16 residues. The CDR3 sequence: CASSPKQGRGRYEQYF. Here the CDR3 DNA reads TGTGCCAGCAGCCCCAAGCAGGGCCGGGGTCGCTACGAGCAGTACTTC.

The rearrangement uses TRBV7-9 and TRBJ2-3; D uncertain. The CDR3 has 14 amino acids. CDR1 is SEHNR, CDR2 FQNEAQ, per germline (reference sequence). The germline V and J ends were trimmed by 2 bases and 4 bases, with 10 bases remaining between them. The CDR3 coding sequence is TGTGCCAGCAGCTTAAGGAAAGGCGCAGATACGCAGTATTTT. It codes for CASSLRKGADTQYF.

Turning to this clonotype: Given a much more abundant clone one base away, this may be a read error. The conserved final phenylalanine or tryptophan is absent from the CDR3, which likely points to a read error. CDR3 in amino acids: CSAKPGVSYEQYL. The CDR3 bases are TGCAGCGCCAAACCGGGAGTCTCCTACGAGCAGTACCTC. The rearrangement uses TRBV29-1 and TRBJ2-7; possible D gene TRBD2, 6 bases. This CDR3 has 13 amino acids. V lost 7 bases, J lost 0 bases, and 13 bases lay in between. CDR1 is SQVTM, CDR2 ANQGSEA, per germline.

This clonotype was seen a few times. The chain combines TRBV7-9 with TRBJ1-4; the D gene is possibly TRBD1 (6 bases). The CDR3 has 15 residues. Germline lookup yields CDR1 SEHNR and CDR2 FQNEAQ (reference sequence). V was trimmed by 6 bases and J by 4 bases, leaving 15 bases between them. The CDR3 loop reads CASSSRGTGNEKLFF. In nucleotides, the CDR3 is TGTGCCAGCAGTTCCAGGGGCACCGGTAATGAAAAACTGTTTTTT.

A word on this clonotype: The CDR3 does not close with the conserved phenylalanine or tryptophan, likely indicating a read error. The rearrangement uses TRBV12-3 or TRBV12-4 and TRBJ2-5, with 12 nucleotides matching TRBD2. V dropped 2 bases and J dropped 4; count of bases not matched to a gene: 5. CDR3 length: 16 residues. The CDR3 nucleotides read TGTGCCAGCAGTTTACCTAGCGGGGGGGCACTAGAGACCCAGTACTGC. This codes for CASSLPSGGALETQYC.

V is TRBV29-1 and J is TRBJ2-7; D is unclear. V was pared by 0 bases and J by 0 bases, with 12 bases between. The germline V gene encodes CDR1 SQVTM and CDR2 ANQGSEA. CDR3 length: 15 residues. The CDR3 region is CSVEESSKSSYEQYF. The CDR3 DNA reads as TGCAGCGTTGAAGAATCAAGTAAAAGCTCCTACGAGCAGTACTTC.

This clonotype was recorded at least ten times. The chain has TRBV29-1 and TRBJ1-2, with 9 bases matching TRBD1. There are 14 residues in the CDR3. Germline values: CDR1 SQVTM, CDR2 ANQGSEA. J gave up 4 bases and V 6 bases, and 9 bases lay outside the gene matches. CDR3 nucleotides: TGCAGCGTGGAGAGGGACAGGGACCTCTATGGCTACACCTTC. This gives the protein CSVERDRDLYGYTF.

This clonotype appeared a few times. One end of the junction is discordant with germline, which a read error may explain. The genes are TRBV10-3 and TRBJ2-7; TRBD1 is a possible D gene (5 bases). CDR1 and CDR2 (germline): ENHRY, SYGVKD. The CDR3 contains 13 residues. In DNA, the CDR3 is TGTGCCAGCAGTGTGACAGTTCCCAACGAGCAGTACTTC. Its protein product is CASSVTVPNEQYF.

This clonotype came up a few times. This sequence joins TRBV20-1 and TRBJ2-7; 10 nucleotides line up with TRBD1. J lost 6 bases, V lost 6 bases, and 11 bases had no gene match. In germline, CDR1 is DFQATT, CDR2 SNEGSKA (reference sequence). CDR3 length: 14 amino acids. This CDR3 is CSAQGDRTGGEQYF. CDR3 sequence (DNA): TGCAGTGCCCAGGGGGATCGGACAGGGGGCGAGCAGTACTTC.

This clonotype has just a few counts. J is TRBJ2-7 and V is TRBV4-2, with D uncertain. Germline V gene data show CDR1 as LGHNA and CDR2 as YNFKEQ. This CDR3 comprises 14 residues. V was pared by 0 bases and J by 1 base, with 7 bases between. The CDR3: CASSQDRASYEQYF. CDR3 DNA: TGTGCCAGCAGCCAAGATCGAGCGTCCTACGAGCAGTACTTC.

Only one count was recorded for this clonotype. V usage is TRBV7-9 and J usage is TRBJ1-3, with D unclear. Germline CDR1 and CDR2: SEHNR and FQNEAQ (reference sequence). V was pared by 3 bases and J by 7 bases, with 4 bases between. The CDR3 runs 11 residues. The DNA of the CDR3 is TGTGCCAGCAGCTTTAGTAACACCATATATTTT. Protein product: CASSFSNTIYF.

The sample holds many counts of this clonotype. This chain links TRBV7-8 with TRBJ1-4; tentative D call: TRBD1 (6 bases). CDR3 length: 15 residues. In germline, CDR1 is SGHVS, CDR2 FQNEAQ. Trimming removed 5 bases from V and 6 bases from J, with 16 bases in between. CDR3 in DNA: TGTGCCAGCAGCGCGCAGGGGTGGGGGGATGAAAAACTGTTTTTT. This gives the protein CASSAQGWGDEKLFF.

V usage is TRBV25-1 and J usage is TRBJ1-6; perhaps TRBD1 as D (5 bases). The V gene lost 2 bases and the J gene lost 18 bases, with 23 bases spanning the gap. Per the germline V gene, CDR1 is MGHDK and CDR2 is SYGVNS. There are 15 residues in the CDR3. The CDR3 DNA reads as TGTGCCAGCAGTGAAAGAGGGGCCAGCAATTCACCCACCCACTTT. This gives the protein CASSERGASNSPTHF.

Comment on this clonotype: Mismatch with germline at one junction end may stem from a read error. The J gene is TRBJ1-3, the V gene TRBV25-1; 7 bases are shared with TRBD1. The CDR3 is made up of 15 amino acids. Looked up from germline, CDR1 is MGHDK and CDR2 is SYGVNS. The CDR3 reads CASSDVRGFGNIIYF. The CDR3 nucleotides read TGTGCCAGCAGTGACGTCAGGGGGTTTGGAAACATCATATATTTT.

The rearrangement joins TRBV2 to TRBJ2-5, with 8 bases aligning to TRBD2. From germline, CDR1 is SNHLY and CDR2 FYNNEI. CDR3 size: 15 residues. The V segment lost 7 bases and the J segment 5 bases; nucleotides outside the gene matches: 12. The CDR3 reads CASIKTGGRIETQYF. CDR3 bases: TGTGCCAGCATCAAGACGGGGGGGCGAATTGAGACCCAGTACTTC.

This clonotype occurred many times. The chain links TRBV2 to TRBJ2-5, with D hard to call. The CDR3 length is 14 residues. The ends were cut back, 11 bases at V and 6 bases at J, with 22 bases in the middle. Per the germline V gene, CDR1 is SNHLY and CDR2 is FYNNEI. Here the CDR3 DNA reads TGTGCCGCTCCATCTAGTGGCAGTACAAAGACCCAGTACTTC. This translates into CAAPSSGSTKTQYF.

The chain is built from TRBV2 and TRBJ1-6; D unclear. V was cut by 5 bases and J by 2 bases, with 13 bases left in between. The CDR3 runs to 16 residues. Germline V gene data show CDR1 as SNHLY and CDR2 as FYNNEI. The CDR3 DNA follows: TGTGCCAGCAGTTTAAGTGGGCCCACCTATAATTCACCCCTCCACTTT. Protein sequence: CASSLSGPTYNSPLHF.

This clonotype occurred many times. The chain employs TRBV7-9 and TRBJ1-2, with TRBD1 as a possible D gene (5 bases). The germline V gene encodes CDR1 SEHNR and CDR2 FQNEAQ (reference sequence). V gave up 1 base and J gave up 3 bases, with 6 bases separating them. The CDR3 is 13 amino acids. The CDR3 region is CASSLGGDYGYTF. CDR3 bases: TGTGCCAGCAGCTTAGGAGGGGACTATGGCTACACCTTC.